The following is a TCR beta chain sequence with its context. The data were taken from a study of blood T cell repertoires in COVID-19. Some clones are missing from TCRdb's copy, which holds only in-frame ones; the method was immunoSEQ multiplex PCR. This table holds about 370,000 clones, around 87% found once. This sequence originates from a man aged 18 to 35 who had recovered from COVID-19. Sequencing used PBMCs or T cells enriched from blood (not recorded which).

The CDR3 sequence: CASSQARLATNEKLFF. Here the CDR3 DNA reads TGTGCCAGCAGCCAAGCCCGACTAGCAACTAATGAAAAACTGTTTTTT. The rearrangement links TRBV14 to TRBJ1-4; D gene unclear. Trimming left V 1 base short and J 0 bases short, with 9 bases between. Germline CDR1 is SGHDN and CDR2 is FVKESK. CDR3 length: 16 amino acids.